This T cell receptor beta chain was obtained from a study of cytomegalovirus exposure and HLA in healthy donors. Study background: When 398 donors were genotyped, about 81% of them were found to fall in the Caucasian-associated ancestry cluster. Points from the study as a whole: In an earlier analysis, about 90% or about 30%: the productive usage of most TCR beta V segments. TCR beta V- and J-gene trimming, according to a later analysis, was linked to a missense DCLRE1C variant.

A remark on this clone: What it binds is unknown.

PCR was performed using 60 Vbeta and 13 Jbeta primers. The protocol was immunoSEQ multiplex PCR, while the TCRdb copy is restricted to in-frame clones and leaves out a portion. The sample holds almost 200,000 clones, 65% to 80% seen once. Germline V lookup: CDR1 LNHDA, CDR2 SQIVND (reference sequence). CDR3 length: 15 amino acids. V lost 5 bases and J lost 2; bases outside the gene matches: 8. Material for sequencing was PBMCs. V and J are TRBV19 and TRBJ2-7, with TRBD1 matching 8 bases. The receptor was derived from a woman aged 25 to 39 in good health and CMV-seropositive. CDR3 protein: CASSQRRTGTYEQYF. CDR3 coding DNA: TGTGCCAGTAGTCAGCGGCGGACAGGGACCTACGAGCAGTACTTC. The full variable domain, completed using reference TRBV19 and TRBJ2-7, is DGGITQSPKYLFRKEGQNVTLSCEQNLNHDAMYWYRQDPGQGLRLIYYSQIVNDFQKGDIAEGYSVSREKKESFPLTVTSAQKNPTAFYLCASSQRRTGTYEQYFGPGTRLTVT.